This TCR beta chain was identified in a study of blood T cell repertoires in COVID-19. Looking at the study overall: COVID-19 samples collected from the United States, Italy and Spain covered acute and convalescent phases. The cDNA or gDNA used as material had been derived from T cells, B-cell-depleted T cells, or PBMCs.

Germline CDR1 is SGHRS and CDR2 is YFSETQ. V shed 4 bases and J 2 bases; nucleotides not matched to a gene: 5. The CDR3 runs 14 residues. Authors' analysis steps: Amplification of reference gene primers was used by the study to estimate nucleated cell counts. TCRdb's table, derived via immunoSEQ multiplex PCR, lists solely in-frame clones and lacks some. V and J calls and clone size are given by that table; D and trimming were obtained from the DNA. The table lists tens of thousands of clones, roughly 84% of them singletons. The clonotype was recovered from a man aged 45-60 years with acute or convalescent COVID-19. Sequenced material: peripheral blood. V is TRBV5-1 and J is TRBJ2-7, with 8 bases fitting TRBD2. The CDR3 nucleotides are TGCGCCAGCAGCCAGGGACTAGTTGCCTACGAGCAGTACTTC. This translates into CASSQGLVAYEQYF.